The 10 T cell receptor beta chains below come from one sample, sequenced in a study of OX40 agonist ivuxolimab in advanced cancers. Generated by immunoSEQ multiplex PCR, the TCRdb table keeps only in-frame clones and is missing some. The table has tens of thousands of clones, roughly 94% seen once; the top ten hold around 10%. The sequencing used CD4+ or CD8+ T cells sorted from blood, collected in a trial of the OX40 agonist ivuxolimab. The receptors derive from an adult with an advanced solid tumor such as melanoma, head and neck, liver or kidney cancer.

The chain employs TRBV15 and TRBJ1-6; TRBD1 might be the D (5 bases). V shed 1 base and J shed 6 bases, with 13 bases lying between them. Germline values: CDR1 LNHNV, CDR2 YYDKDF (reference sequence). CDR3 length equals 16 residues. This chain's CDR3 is CATSRAGGAGNSPLHF. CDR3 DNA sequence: TGTGCCACCAGCAGAGCCGGAGGGGCTGGTAATTCACCCCTCCACTTT.

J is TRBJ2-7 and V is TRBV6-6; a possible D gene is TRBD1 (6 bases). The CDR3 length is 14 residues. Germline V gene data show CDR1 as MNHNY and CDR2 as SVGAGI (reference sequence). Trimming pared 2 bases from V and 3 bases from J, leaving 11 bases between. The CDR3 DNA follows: TGTGCCAGCAGTTACCGGGACACCCACTACGAGCAGTACTTC. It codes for CASSYRDTHYEQYF.

CDR3 residues: CASSRLIAGSEELFF. In DNA form, the CDR3 reads TGTGCCAGCAGCCGCTTAATAGCGGGTTCAGAGGAGCTGTTTTTT. V is TRBV5-4 and J is TRBJ2-2, with TRBD2 matching 7 bases. V lost 4 bases, J lost 10 bases, and 13 bases stayed unmatched. The germline CDR1 and CDR2 sequences are SGHNT and YYREEE (reference sequence). This CDR3 is 15 amino acids long.

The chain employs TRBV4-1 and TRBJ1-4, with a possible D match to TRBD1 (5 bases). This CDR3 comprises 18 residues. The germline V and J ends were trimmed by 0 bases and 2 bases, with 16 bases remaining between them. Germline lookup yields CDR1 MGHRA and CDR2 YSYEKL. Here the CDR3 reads CASSQDLSIGATNEKLFF. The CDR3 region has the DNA TGCGCCAGCAGCCAAGACCTCTCCATCGGGGCTACTAATGAAAAACTGTTTTTT.

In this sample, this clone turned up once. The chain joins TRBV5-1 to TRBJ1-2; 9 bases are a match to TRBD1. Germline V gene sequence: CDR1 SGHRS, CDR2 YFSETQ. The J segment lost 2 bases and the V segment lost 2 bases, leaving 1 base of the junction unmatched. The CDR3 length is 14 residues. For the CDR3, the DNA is TGCGCCAGCAGCTTTGGGACAGGGAACTATGGCTACACCTTC. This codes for CASSFGTGNYGYTF.

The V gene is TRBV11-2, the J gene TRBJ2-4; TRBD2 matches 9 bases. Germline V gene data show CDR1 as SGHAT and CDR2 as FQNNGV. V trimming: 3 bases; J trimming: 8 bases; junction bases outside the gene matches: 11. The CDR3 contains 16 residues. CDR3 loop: CASSFLLGREGDIQYF. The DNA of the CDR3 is TGTGCCAGCAGCTTCCTTCTAGGGCGGGAGGGTGACATTCAGTACTTC.

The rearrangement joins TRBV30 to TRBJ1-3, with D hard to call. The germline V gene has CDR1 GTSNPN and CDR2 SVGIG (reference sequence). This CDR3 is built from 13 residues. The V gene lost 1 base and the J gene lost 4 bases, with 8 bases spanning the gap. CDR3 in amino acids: CAWSGHSGNTIYF. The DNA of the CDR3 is TGTGCCTGGAGTGGGCATTCCGGAAACACCATATATTTT.

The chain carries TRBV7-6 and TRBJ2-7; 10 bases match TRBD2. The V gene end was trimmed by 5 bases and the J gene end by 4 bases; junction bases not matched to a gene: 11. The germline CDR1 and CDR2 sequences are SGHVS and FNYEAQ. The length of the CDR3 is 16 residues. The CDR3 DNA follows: TGTGCCAGCAGCCCTACTTTGAGGACTAGCGGATACGAGCAGTACTTC. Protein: CASSPTLRTSGYEQYF.

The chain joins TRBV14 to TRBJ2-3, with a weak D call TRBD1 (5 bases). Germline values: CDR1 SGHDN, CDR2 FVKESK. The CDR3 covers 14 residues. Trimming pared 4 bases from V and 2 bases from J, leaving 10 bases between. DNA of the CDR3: TGTGCCAGCAGCCCGACAGTAATCACAGATACGCAGTATTTT. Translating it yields CASSPTVITDTQYF. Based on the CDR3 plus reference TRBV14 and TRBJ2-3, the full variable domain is EAGVTQFPSHSVIEKGQTVTLRCDPISGHDNLYWYRRVMGKEIKFLLHFVKESKQDESGMPNNRFLAERTGGTYSTLKVQPAELEDSGVYFCASSPTVITDTQYFGPGTRLTVL.

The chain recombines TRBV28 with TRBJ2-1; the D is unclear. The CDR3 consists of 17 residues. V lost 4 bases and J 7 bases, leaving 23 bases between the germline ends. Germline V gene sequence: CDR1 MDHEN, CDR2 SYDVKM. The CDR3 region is CASSWAWATGSRNEQFF. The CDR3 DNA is TGTGCCAGCAGTTGGGCTTGGGCAACGGGTAGTAGGAATGAGCAGTTCTTC.